Below, one T cell receptor (beta chain) is given with its context. Other DNA sequences in this specimen translate into the identical CDR3. Germline V gives CDR1 SGHNT, CDR2 YENEEA. V was clipped by 5 bases and J by 0 bases, with 7 bases between them. The CDR3 totals 13 residues. The data belong to a study of blood T cell repertoires in COVID-19. Study as a whole: PBMCs, B-cell-depleted T cells, or T cells provided the cDNA or gDNA that made up the material.

Original data processing: Cell counts per sample came from amplifying reference gene primers. Some clones are missing from TCRdb's copy, which holds only in-frame ones; the method was immunoSEQ multiplex PCR. V, J and clone size are taken as reported in that table, and D and trimming were inferred from the DNA itself. The sample records more than 85,000 clones, nearly 90% being singletons. The J gene is TRBJ1-1, the V gene TRBV11-3, with a tentative D call TRBD1 (5 bases). This TCR derives from a woman aged 60-75 years with acute or convalescent COVID-19. Sequencing input: peripheral blood. The CDR3, as DNA: TGTGCCAGCAGCCTGACAGTGAACACTGAAGCTTTCTTT. Translating it yields CASSLTVNTEAFF.